Following are 21 T cell receptor beta chains from one sample sequenced in a study of vaccination and CD4 T cells after COVID-19. For these TCRs, the target antigens are not known. Treatment noted: roughly 11-day PBMC culture with coronavirus spike peptide pools or control peptides (ViraFEST assay). Sequencing of DNA taken from cultured CD4+ T cells relied on the Oncomine TCR Beta short-read assay. TCRdb passed the PCR reads through MiXCR, listing each CDR3 protein once. The sample lists about 14,000 distinct CDR3 sequences, nearly 75% seen once, with under 13% in the top ten. Sequencing was carried out using CD4+ T cells from blood, cultured in vitro. These receptors originate from a human donor who had recovered from COVID-19.

V and J are TRBV27 and TRBJ1-6, with D unclear. V shed 5 bases and J shed 1 base, with 12 bases lying between them. Germline CDR1 and CDR2: MNHEY and SMNVEV (reference sequence). This CDR3 spans 16 amino acids. CDR3 bases: TGTGCCAGCAGTCCTTTGACACGGTCCTATAATTCACCCCTCCACTTT. Protein product: CASSPLTRSYNSPLHF.

The rearrangement links TRBV6-1 to TRBJ2-7; possible D gene TRBD1, 6 bases. Germline-derived CDR1 and CDR2 are MNHNS and SASEGT. V was trimmed by 3 bases and J by 0 bases, leaving 21 bases between them. The CDR3 runs to 18 residues. CDR3: CASSDWEYYRDYSYEQYF. The CDR3 DNA reads as TGTGCCAGCAGTGATTGGGAGTACTACAGGGATTACTCCTACGAGCAGTACTTC.

Within the sample, this clonotype is large. The gene calls are TRBV6-2 or TRBV6-3 and TRBJ1-5; D remains ambiguous. V gave up 5 bases and J gave up 0 bases, with 17 bases separating them. The CDR3 is made up of 17 amino acids. Germline CDR1 is MNHEY and CDR2 is SVGEGT. CDR3 DNA sequence: TGTGCCAGCAGTCGGGGTTTCGGCCTCTATAGCAATCAGCCCCAGCATTTT. As protein: CASSRGFGLYSNQPQHF.

The CDR3 reads CASSIAAGANVLTF. CDR3 sequence (DNA): TGTGCCAGTAGTATAGCGGCTGGGGCCAACGTCCTGACTTTC. The rearrangement joins TRBV19 to TRBJ2-6, with unresolved D. V was pared by 1 base and J by 2 bases, with 3 bases between. The germline V gene encodes CDR1 LNHDA and CDR2 SQIVND (reference sequence). CDR3 size: 14 residues. Full variable domain (remainder filled in from reference TRBV19 and TRBJ2-6): DGGITQSPKYLFRKEGQNVTLSCEQNLNHDAMYWYRQDPGQGLRLIYYSQIVNDFQKGDIAEGYSVSREKKESFPLTVTSAQKNPTAFYLCASSIAAGANVLTFGAGSRLTVL.

The chain uses TRBV18 and TRBJ1-1; possible D gene TRBD1, 6 bases. In germline, CDR1 is KGHSH, CDR2 LQKENI. The CDR3 covers 15 residues. Trimming stripped 1 base from V and 1 base from J, with 10 bases between. CDR3 DNA sequence: TGTGCCAGCTCACCACTACAGGGTAAGAACACTGAAGCTTTCTTT. Its protein is CASSPLQGKNTEAFF.

The chain recombines TRBV25-1 with TRBJ2-5; D remains unclear. CDR1 and CDR2 from the germline V gene are MGHDK and SYGVNS. The length of the CDR3 is 13 residues. Trimming removed 6 bases from V and 5 bases from J, with 13 bases in between. The CDR3 DNA follows: TGTGCCAGCAGCGCCATCGTCGGGGAGACCCAGTACTTC. Translating gives CASSAIVGETQYF.

The chain couples TRBV7-8 to TRBJ1-2; a weak D match, TRBD1 (6 bases). V gave up 5 bases and J gave up 2 bases, with 15 bases separating them. Looked up from germline, CDR1 is SGHVS and CDR2 is FQNEAQ. CDR3 size: 15 residues. The CDR3, as DNA: TGTGCCAGCAGCGATCGGACAGCAACCAACTATGGCTACACCTTC. The encoded protein is CASSDRTATNYGYTF.

The chain carries TRBV27 and TRBJ1-2, with a weak D call TRBD1 (5 bases). The CDR3 contains 14 residues. CDR1 is MNHEY, CDR2 SMNVEV, per germline (reference sequence). The V end was cut by 6 bases, the J end by 3 bases, with 14 bases between. DNA of the CDR3: TGTGCCAGCAGAAACCCCGGGGGGGACTATGGCTACACCTTC. This gives the protein CASRNPGGDYGYTF.

V is TRBV24-1 and J is TRBJ2-1, with D perhaps matching TRBD2 (6 bases). Germline CDR1 and CDR2: KGHDR and SFDVKD. Trimming removed 3 bases at V and 0 bases at J, with 11 bases between. The CDR3 runs 16 residues. The CDR3 DNA follows: TGTGCCACCAGTGATCAGAGGCGGGGCTCCTACAATGAGCAGTTCTTC. Protein product: CATSDQRRGSYNEQFF.

A single count supports this clonotype. This rearrangement joins TRBV7-2 to TRBJ2-7; D is unclear. CDR1 and CDR2 from the germline V gene are SGHTA and FQGNSA. CDR3 length: 14 amino acids. Trimming pared 3 bases from V and 7 bases from J, leaving 16 bases between. This chain's CDR3 is CASSFTETAVEQYF. CDR3 bases: TGTGCCAGCAGCTTTACAGAGACGGCTGTTGAGCAGTACTTC. Based on the CDR3 plus reference TRBV7-2 and TRBJ2-7, the full variable domain is GAGVSQSPSNKVTEKGKDVELRCDPISGHTALYWYRQSLGQGLEFLIYFQGNSAPDKSGLPSDRFSAERTGGSVSTLTIQRTQQEDSAVYLCASSFTETAVEQYFGPGTRLTVT.

The chain is built from TRBV6-4 and TRBJ1-6; a weak D match, TRBD1 (6 bases). The CDR3 totals 15 residues. Trimming cost V 5 bases and J 10 bases, with 18 bases left between them. Germline CDR1 MRHNA, CDR2 SNTAGT. CDR3 loop: CASSPGHFAGSPLHF. CDR3 coding DNA: TGTGCCAGCAGTCCGGGACACTTCGCGGGATCACCCCTCCACTTT.

V and J are TRBV7-2 and TRBJ2-2, with D possibly matching TRBD2 (5 bases). With 2 bases removed from V and 7 bases from J, the gap between germline ends came to 14 bases. The germline CDR1 and CDR2 sequences are SGHTA and FQGNSA. The CDR3 totals 15 residues. The CDR3 DNA sequence: TGTGCCAGCAGCTTATTCGGTGGAGGTGGCGGGGAGCTGTTTTTT. This translates into CASSLFGGGGGELFF.

This clonotype was counted a few times. This rearrangement joins TRBV6-5 to TRBJ2-7; no clear D. The CDR3 is made up of 13 amino acids. The V end was cut by 0 bases, the J end by 6 bases, with 9 bases between. Germline loops: CDR1 MNHEY, CDR2 SVGAGI. Here the CDR3 reads CASSYSDRSEQYF. The CDR3 DNA is TGTGCCAGCAGTTACTCGGATAGAAGCGAGCAGTACTTC.

The rearrangement joins TRBV3-1 to TRBJ1-6; TRBD1 might be the D (6 bases). V was shortened by 5 bases and J by 5 bases, with 10 bases between the two germline ends. The CDR3 runs to 14 residues. In germline, CDR1 is LGHDT, CDR2 YNNKEL (reference sequence). This CDR3 is CASSSGTNNSPLHF. The CDR3 DNA reads as TGTGCCAGCAGCTCCGGGACAAATAATTCACCCCTCCACTTT.

This clonotype has only one observation. The chain carries TRBV7-9 and TRBJ2-5; TRBD2 matches 8 bases. Germline loops: CDR1 SEHNR, CDR2 FQNEAQ (reference sequence). Unmatched junction bases numbered 5, after V lost 4 bases and J lost 4 bases. The CDR3 is 14 amino acids. The CDR3 nucleotides are TGTGCCAGCAGCTACGGACTAGCCCCAGAGACCCAGTACTTC. Its translation: CASSYGLAPETQYF.

DNA of the CDR3: TGTGCCTGGAGTGTCGGGCCCTACGAGCAGTACTTC. It specifies CAWSVGPYEQYF. The rearrangement uses TRBV30 and TRBJ2-7; D unresolved. V dropped 0 bases and J dropped 2 bases, with 5 bases sitting between them. This CDR3 has 12 amino acids. Per the germline V gene, CDR1 is GTSNPN and CDR2 is SVGIG (reference sequence).

The V gene is TRBV4-1, the J gene TRBJ2-5; 9 nucleotides align to TRBD2. The germline CDR1 and CDR2 sequences are MGHRA and YSYEKL. The CDR3 spans 17 residues. V was pared by 4 bases and J by 1 base, with 10 bases of the junction left unmatched. DNA for the CDR3: TGCGCCAGCAGCCGATTTTCCAAGCGGGAGGCCCAAGAGACCCAGTACTTC. Residues: CASSRFSKREAQETQYF.

This clonotype was detected only a few times. This chain connects TRBV7-8 to TRBJ1-2; the D is unclear. The V gene lost 5 bases and the J gene lost 7 bases, with 17 bases spanning the gap. The CDR3 is 14 amino acids. Germline values: CDR1 SGHVS, CDR2 FQNEAQ. CDR3 in amino acids: CASSPRRSPAGYTF. The CDR3 region has the DNA TGTGCCAGCAGCCCCCGGCGCAGCCCCGCTGGCTACACCTTC.

This clonotype was observed once. The V and J genes are TRBV27 and TRBJ2-7; possibly TRBD2 for D (5 bases). The CDR3 is made up of 17 amino acids. Trimming stripped 3 bases from V and 1 base from J, with 19 bases between. Germline V gene data show CDR1 as MNHEY and CDR2 as SMNVEV (reference sequence). The CDR3 loop is CASSLDGVMTASYEQYF. Written as DNA, the CDR3 is TGTGCCAGCAGTTTGGACGGGGTGATGACCGCTTCCTACGAGCAGTACTTC.

This clonotype was detected a few times. The V call is TRBV7-6, the J call TRBJ1-1; D is undetermined. Germline V gene lookup returns CDR1 SGHVS and CDR2 FNYEAQ. V lost 4 bases, J lost 8 bases, and 11 bases lay in between. The CDR3 length is 12 residues. CDR3 region: CASSSPGREAFF. Written as DNA, the CDR3 is TGTGCCAGCAGCTCCCCGGGCAGAGAAGCTTTCTTT.

This chain joins TRBV18 and TRBJ2-5, with D hard to call. With 4 bases removed from V and 2 bases from J, the gap between germline ends came to 11 bases. CDR1 is KGHSH and CDR2 is LQKENI in the germline V gene. CDR3 length equals 14 residues. The CDR3 DNA reads as TGTGCCAGCTCACACTACGGACCACAAGAGACCCAGTACTTC. Its translation is CASSHYGPQETQYF. The variable domain in full, completed from reference TRBV18 and TRBJ2-5, reads NAGVMQNPRHLVRRRGQEARLRCSPMKGHSHVYWYRQLPEEGLKFMVYLQKENIIDESGMPKERFSAEFPKEGPSILRIQQVVRGDSAAYFCASSHYGPQETQYFGPGTRLLVL.